A single sample gave rise to the 10 T cell receptor beta chains below, sequenced in a study of shared clonotypes between healthy human individuals. Only in-frame clones appear in the TCRdb table, and some are missing; sequencing was by immunoSEQ multiplex PCR. The sample contains over a million clones, around 97% of which appear only once. Sequenced material: naive CD4+ T cells sorted from blood. Noted subset: CD45RA+ positively selected. The receptor source for this set is a young man in good health.

In its sample, this clone was seen once. The J gene is TRBJ1-1, the V gene TRBV5-4; possible D gene TRBD1, 5 bases. V lost 3 bases to trimming and J lost 6 bases, with 12 bases between them. CDR3 length: 13 amino acids. Germline CDR1 SGHNT, CDR2 YYREEE (reference sequence). CDR3 DNA: TGTGCCAGCAGCTCCCAAGGGACGGCTGAAGCTTTCTTT. Amino acid sequence: CASSSQGTAEAFF. The full variable domain, in which reference TRBV5-4 and TRBJ1-1 provide the parts outside the CDR3, is ETGVTQSPTHLIKTRGQQVTLRCSSQSGHNTVSWYQQALGQGPQFIFQYYREEENGRGNFPPRFSGLQFPNYSSELNVNALELDDSALYLCASSSQGTAEAFFGQGTRLTVV.

V usage is TRBV27 and J usage is TRBJ2-1; a weak D match, TRBD2 (5 bases). CDR3 length: 13 residues. CDR1 is MNHEY, CDR2 SMNVEV, per germline (reference sequence). V was cut by 3 bases and J by 9 bases, with 12 bases left in between. The CDR3 spells CASSFQAAGEQFF. The CDR3 DNA follows: TGTGCCAGCAGTTTTCAAGCGGCGGGTGAGCAGTTCTTC.

The rearrangement uses TRBV5-5 and TRBJ2-1; 10 positions match TRBD2. Germline loops: CDR1 SGHKS, CDR2 YYEKEE (reference sequence). The CDR3 runs 16 residues. With 2 bases clipped from V and 4 bases from J, the junction kept 6 bases outside the gene matches. DNA of the CDR3: TGTGCCAGCAGCTTCAGCGGGACTAGCGTTTACAATGAGCAGTTCTTC. This gives the protein CASSFSGTSVYNEQFF.

The chain links TRBV19 to TRBJ2-1; 9 nucleotides agree with TRBD2. V was pared by 2 bases and J by 2 bases, with 7 bases of the junction left unmatched. The CDR3 runs to 17 residues. The V gene's germline CDR1 is LNHDA and CDR2 SQIVND (reference sequence). The CDR3 spells CASSIIPLAGTYNEQFF. CDR3 nucleotides: TGTGCCAGTAGTATAATTCCCCTAGCGGGGACCTACAATGAGCAGTTCTTC.

This chain uses TRBV18 with TRBJ1-2; D possibly corresponds to TRBD1 (6 bases). The germline V and J ends were trimmed by 3 bases and 7 bases, with 24 bases remaining between them. This CDR3 region has 17 residues. Germline V gene data show CDR1 as KGHSH and CDR2 as LQKENI. CDR3: CASSPKNLVQGLGGYTF. The CDR3 DNA follows: TGTGCCAGCTCACCTAAAAACCTGGTCCAGGGGTTAGGTGGCTACACCTTC.

This sequence joins TRBV9 and TRBJ2-1; no clear D. The CDR3 is 14 residues long. The V end was cut by 4 bases, the J end by 14 bases, with 22 bases between. CDR1 and CDR2 from the germline V gene are SGDLS and YYNGEE. The CDR3 spells CASSPEFTQSGEFF. The CDR3 region has the DNA TGTGCCAGCAGCCCCGAATTCACACAATCTGGGGAGTTCTTC.

Concerning this clone: Within the sample, other DNA sequences also encode this same CDR3. The rearrangement joins TRBV28 to TRBJ1-2; D remains unclear. Germline V lookup: CDR1 MDHEN, CDR2 SYDVKM. Trimming shortened V by 1 base and J by 6 bases, and 6 bases separated the two germline ends. The length of the CDR3 is 12 residues. CDR3 amino acids: CASSLSTDGYTF. The CDR3 bases are TGTGCCAGCAGTTTATCCACGGATGGCTACACCTTC.

To note about this clone: Other DNA sequences of this sample code for an identical CDR3. This chain joins TRBV18 and TRBJ1-1; D call uncertain. This CDR3 region has 13 residues. Looked up from germline, CDR1 is KGHSH and CDR2 is LQKENI. V shed 3 bases and J shed 1 base, with 6 bases lying between them. In DNA, the CDR3 is TGTGCCAGCTCACCTAAACAGAACACTGAAGCTTTCTTT. This encodes CASSPKQNTEAFF.

This rearrangement joins TRBV5-1 to TRBJ2-3; weak D call: TRBD2 (6 bases). The V and J ends lost 4 bases and 10 bases respectively, with 25 bases between them. The V gene's germline CDR1 is SGHRS and CDR2 YFSETQ. This CDR3 is built from 16 residues. CDR3 bases: TGCGCCAGCAGCCAATTAATCGGCAACTTGGGGGGTGCGCAGTATTTT. Amino acids: CASSQLIGNLGGAQYF.

This chain links TRBV5-5 with TRBJ1-5; the D is unclear. CDR1 is SGHKS, CDR2 YYEKEE, per germline (reference sequence). Trimming stripped 4 bases from V and 0 bases from J, with 17 bases between. This CDR3 is built from 17 residues. The CDR3 DNA is TGTGCCAGCAGCCGCGGCGCGACATTCGATAGCAATCAGCCCCAGCATTTT. Translating gives CASSRGATFDSNQPQHF.